The present T cell receptor (beta chain) was sequenced within a study of blood T cell repertoires in COVID-19. Across the study: Whether acute or convalescent, the COVID-19 samples came from the United States, Italy and Spain.

The V end lost 0 bases, the J end lost 3 bases, and 12 bases lay between the germline ends. This CDR3 is 15 amino acids long. Per germline, CDR1 MNHEY and CDR2 SMNVEV (reference sequence). Methods used by the authors: Amplification with reference gene primers provided the estimates of nucleated cell counts. Assay: immunoSEQ multiplex PCR; the TCRdb copy retains only in-frame clones and omits some. The DNA gave D and trimming, while V, J and clone size come from that table. The sample lists roughly 81,000 clones, approximately 88% seen once, with around 7.9% in the top ten. The specimen sequenced was peripheral blood. The chain combines TRBV27 with TRBJ2-7, with a weak D call TRBD1 (7 bases). The clonotype was recovered from a man younger than 40 with acute or convalescent COVID-19. CDR3 nucleotide sequence: TGTGCCAGCAGTTTATCGGCCAGGGGGGTCTACGAGCAGTACTTC. Translation gives CASSLSARGVYEQYF.